What follows are 2 T cell receptor beta chains derived from one specimen sequenced in a study of blood T cell repertoires in COVID-19 (dated by TCRdb to between 2020 and 2021). The library relied on the immunoSEQ multiplex PCR assay. Here the immuneACCESS table is served through TCRdb, limited to in-frame sequences with V and J called. Missing clones are a known gap in these copies; in checked studies unresolved V genes cover under half, and the rest lacks a known reason. The sample includes around 140,000 clones, with roughly 88% observed a single time. The biggest ten clones account for roughly 10% of the sample. Sequencing was done on a sample of peripheral blood. The receptors derive from a man aged 55 to 70 with active or convalescent COVID-19.

With regard to this clone: Different DNA sequences within this sample yield the same CDR3. The chain is built from TRBV6-5 and TRBJ1-1; D is perhaps TRBD1 (5 bases). Germline V CDR1 and CDR2: MNHEY, SVGAGI. V lost 8 bases to trimming and J lost 4 bases, with 11 bases between them. This CDR3 region has 12 residues. The DNA of the CDR3 is TGTGCCAGCCGCAGGGCCCCCACTGAAGCTTTCTTT. Its translation: CASRRAPTEAFF.

V is TRBV19 and J is TRBJ1-2; 10 nucleotides line up with TRBD1. The CDR3 is made up of 15 amino acids. V lost 6 bases and J lost 2; bases outside the gene matches: 6. The V gene's germline CDR1 is LNHDA and CDR2 SQIVND (reference sequence). The CDR3 DNA sequence: TGTGCCAGTAGCACCGGGACAGGGGCGAACTATGGCTACACCTTC. This gives the protein CASSTGTGANYGYTF.